This TCR beta chain was identified during a study of identical twins. This clonotype was found many times. The CDR3 has 16 residues. CDR1 is MNHEY, CDR2 SVGAGI, per germline. The germline V and J ends were trimmed by 0 bases and 6 bases, with 17 bases remaining between them. One entry per CDR3 protein results from TCRdb running MiXCR on the 5' RACE reads. The table lists 150,000 or so distinct CDR3 sequences, under 4.5% of them singletons. This receptor was taken from a young man in good health. Sequenced: memory T cells sorted from blood. The V and J genes are TRBV6-5 and TRBJ1-2; D is unresolved. CDR3 coding DNA: TGTGCCAGCAGTTACTCCGGCCAACTTAGACACCATGGCTACACCTTC. Translated, it gives CASSYSGQLRHHGYTF.